Each of the 14 T cell receptor beta chains below was sequenced from the same sample in a study of blood T cells in healthy people across ages. For the second PCR, which ran for about 7 to 12 cycles, a sample-barcoded 5' primer and a J-beta primer mix were used. TCRdb reprocessed the 5' RACE reads with MiXCR, giving one entry per CDR3 protein. The data contain around 790,000 distinct CDR3 sequences, under 45% of them seen just once; the ten biggest clones take up around 18%. Sequenced sample: blood. The origin of the receptors is a man aged 55-75 years in good health.

The chain is built from TRBV20-1 and TRBJ2-5; D gene unclear. Near its end, the DNA agrees better with TRBJ2-7, so the J call may be wrong. Germline V gene lookup returns CDR1 DFQATT and CDR2 SNEGSKA (reference sequence). The CDR3 is 13 amino acids. This CDR3 is CSARDGTQGEQYF. CDR3 sequence (DNA): TGCAGTGCTAGAGATGGCACTCAAGGCGAGCAGTACTTC.

This chain's CDR3 is CASSPSGTAVGYTF. CDR3 coding DNA: TGTGCCAGCAGCCCGTCTGGGACAGCGGTTGGCTACACCTTC. V usage is TRBV7-8 and J usage is TRBJ1-2; 7 bases are a match to TRBD1. This CDR3 is 14 amino acids long. V lost 5 bases, J lost 7 bases, and 10 bases stayed unmatched. The germline gives CDR1 SGHVS, CDR2 FQNEAQ.

The CDR3 nucleotides read TGCGCCAGCTGCCTCGGGGGGGGTCCAGATACGCAGTATTTT. It codes for CASCLGGGPDTQYF. V gene TRBV5-1 combines with J gene TRBJ2-3; 8 bases are a match to TRBD2. There are 14 residues in the CDR3. Trimming cost V 7 bases and J 4 bases; bases outside gene matches: 8. The germline V gene encodes CDR1 SGHRS and CDR2 YFSETQ.

The J gene is TRBJ1-5, the V gene TRBV20-1; D may be TRBD1 (6 bases). The CDR3 is 15 amino acids. V shed 4 bases and J shed 3 bases, with 16 bases lying between them. Germline lookup yields CDR1 DFQATT and CDR2 SNEGSKA (reference sequence). The CDR3 here is CSAIDRSVYNQPQHF. For the CDR3, the DNA is TGCAGTGCTATAGACAGGAGCGTTTACAATCAGCCCCAGCATTTT.

The chain is built from TRBV20-1 and TRBJ1-3; D is unresolved. CDR1 and CDR2 from the germline V gene are DFQATT and SNEGSKA (reference sequence). CDR3 size: 13 residues. V was pared by 6 bases and J by 0 bases, with 9 bases between. The CDR3 protein is CSAFRPSGNTIYF. CDR3 nucleotides: TGCAGTGCGTTCAGACCCTCTGGAAACACCATATATTTT.

The V call is TRBV19, the J call TRBJ2-7; TRBD2 aligns across 10 bases. The J call is in doubt because the DNA end fits TRBJ2-5 better. Germline V gives CDR1 LNHDA, CDR2 SQIVND (reference sequence). There are 17 residues in the CDR3. CDR3 nucleotides: TGTGCCAGTAGTCGCCGGGGTAGCGGGGGGTTAGGAGAGACCCAGTACTTC. Protein product: CASSRRGSGGLGETQYF.

CDR3 coding DNA: TGTGCCAGCAGCAAACGACAGGGGGTAACAGATACGCAGTATTTT. Translating gives CASSKRQGVTDTQYF. The gene calls are TRBV7-9 and TRBJ2-3; 9 bases align to TRBD1. Germline V gene lookup returns CDR1 SEHNR and CDR2 FQNEAQ (reference sequence). With V trimmed by 5 bases and J by 3 bases, 6 bases remained unmatched. The CDR3 totals 15 residues.

V is TRBV30 and J is TRBJ1-6, with 9 nucleotides matching TRBD1. The ends lost 3 bases at V and 8 bases at J; junction bases unmatched: 2. The CDR3 extends over 13 amino acids. Germline V gene sequence: CDR1 GTSNPN, CDR2 SVGIG (reference sequence). The CDR3 DNA follows: TGTGCCTGGAGCCGGGACAGGGATTCACCCCTCCACTTT. Amino acids: CAWSRDRDSPLHF.

CDR3 DNA: TGTGCCAGCAGCTTACAGCGGGACCCTAGCACAGATACGCAGTATTTT. Amino acids: CASSLQRDPSTDTQYF. The V gene is TRBV7-2, the J gene TRBJ2-3; 7 positions match TRBD2. The V and J ends lost 2 bases and 0 bases, in that order; junction bases with no gene match: 5. Germline CDR1 is SGHTA and CDR2 is FQGNSA. This CDR3 is built from 16 residues. Full variable domain (outside the CDR3, taken from reference TRBV7-2 and TRBJ2-3): GAGVSQSPSNKVTEKGKDVELRCDPISGHTALYWYRQSLGQGLEFLIYFQGNSAPDKSGLPSDRFSAERTGGSVSTLTIQRTQQEDSAVYLCASSLQRDPSTDTQYFGPGTRLTVL.

The chain has TRBV9 and TRBJ2-2; D is undetermined. Germline-derived CDR1 and CDR2 are SGDLS and YYNGEE. With 0 bases removed from V and 5 bases from J, the gap between germline ends came to 11 bases. The CDR3 consists of 15 residues. For the CDR3, the DNA is TGTGCCAGCAGCGTAGGAATGGCAGGTACCGGGGAGCTGTTTTTT. This translates into CASSVGMAGTGELFF.

This clonotype was seen a handful of times. This sequence joins TRBV5-1 and TRBJ2-1; D tentatively reads TRBD1 or TRBD2 (5 bases each). V was shortened by 2 bases and J by 5 bases, with 26 bases between the two germline ends. CDR1 and CDR2 from the germline V gene are SGHRS and YFSETQ. The CDR3 has 19 amino acids. CDR3 bases: TGCGCCAGCAGCTTTTCCTCCAGAACTAAATCGGGACCCAACAATGAGCAGTTCTTC. Amino acid sequence: CASSFSSRTKSGPNNEQFF.

The V call is TRBV28, the J call TRBJ2-7; D unresolved. Judging by the DNA end, TRBJ2-5 fits better; the J call may be wrong. This CDR3 region has 14 residues. Germline values: CDR1 MDHEN, CDR2 SYDVKM. The CDR3 DNA sequence: TGTGCCAGCCTTCCGGTATTGGCTTTAGAGACCCAGTACTTC. Protein product: CASLPVLALETQYF.

This chain uses TRBV7-9 with TRBJ1-2, with unresolved D. The CDR3 spans 16 residues. Germline CDR1 reads SEHNR; CDR2 reads FQNEAQ (reference sequence). Trimming took 5 bases from V and 0 from J, leaving 16 bases between them. In DNA, the CDR3 is TGTGCCAGCAGCCCACGACTTGACATTTCTAACTATGGCTACACCTTC. This codes for CASSPRLDISNYGYTF.

This clonotype was picked up one time. V is TRBV6-6 and J is TRBJ2-5; either TRBD1 or TRBD2 may supply D (5 bases each). V lost 10 bases, J lost 5 bases, and 14 bases lay in between. CDR3 size: 12 residues. Germline loops: CDR1 MNHNY, CDR2 SVGAGI (reference sequence). The CDR3 here is CAISGPSETQYF. The CDR3 DNA reads TGTGCCATCTCGGGGCCCAGTGAGACCCAGTACTTC.